This TCR beta chain was documented in a study of blood T cell repertoires in COVID-19. TCRdb's copy holds only in-frame clones and misses some; the assay was immunoSEQ multiplex PCR. The sample has roughly 190,000 clones; about 93% are singletons. The CDR3 extends over 17 amino acids. Trimming cost V 2 bases and J 2 bases; bases outside gene matches: 6. CDR1 is SGHVS and CDR2 is FNYEAQ in the germline V gene. The chain carries TRBV7-6 and TRBJ2-1, with TRBD2 identical over 10 bases. Sequenced material: peripheral blood. This receptor was obtained from a man aged 45 to 65 with acute or convalescent COVID-19. CDR3 DNA sequence: TGTGCCAGCAGCTTACTTAGCGGGGGGCCGCCCTACAATGAGCAGTTCTTC. This gives the protein CASSLLSGGPPYNEQFF.